This T cell receptor (beta chain) was sequenced for a study of T cell repertoires in cytomegalovirus infection. Study at large: In public TCR beta signatures, there were indications of both CMV infection and matching HLA type. Study-wide results and caveats: Public TCR beta family frequency separated CMV-and-HLA carriers, including in an independent cohort. Ex vivo, HLA-C-restricted CMV-specific TCR beta clonotypes prevailed over the rest of the response.

The table lists this clonotype with a few counts. Antigen: not known. From the reads, TCRdb called clonotypes with MiXCR, one entry per CDR3 protein. Of about 300,000 distinct CDR3 sequences in the sample, around 9.1% were seen once. The CDR3 is 11 residues long. The germline V and J ends were trimmed by 3 bases and 2 bases, with 2 bases remaining between them. Germline CDR1 and CDR2: ENHRY and SYGVKD. The sequenced sample was PBMCs. This receptor was identified in a human donor in good health (CMV status not recorded). Some clones in this sample may be carry-over from other donors' samples. This chain connects TRBV10-3 to TRBJ2-7; the D is unclear. The CDR3 region is CAISETYEQYF. The CDR3 nucleotides are TGTGCCATCAGTGAAACCTACGAGCAGTACTTC.